What follows are 2 T cell receptor beta chains derived from one specimen sequenced in a study of blood T cells in healthy people across ages. The authors ran a second PCR of 7 to 11 cycles using a sample-barcoded 5' primer and a J-beta primer mix. TCRdb reprocessed the 5' RACE reads via MiXCR and lists one record per CDR3 protein. The sample yields over 600,000 distinct CDR3 sequences, over 40% seen once. Sequenced material: blood. These TCRs come from a man aged 80 or over in good health.

The chain couples TRBV20-1 to TRBJ1-5, with 7 nucleotides matching TRBD1. The CDR3 length is 15 residues. J gave up 1 base and V 2 bases, and 5 bases lay outside the gene matches. Germline CDR1 reads DFQATT; CDR2 reads SNEGSKA (reference sequence). The CDR3 sequence: CSARTTGASNQPQHF. CDR3 in DNA: TGCAGTGCTAGAACTACAGGGGCCAGCAATCAGCCCCAGCATTTT.

This clonotype was found many times. The chain couples TRBV7-2 to TRBJ2-7; D remains ambiguous. The CDR3 covers 14 residues. Between the trimmed V and J ends, which lost 4 bases and 1 base, there was a span of 11 bases. Germline V lookup: CDR1 SGHTA, CDR2 FQGNSA. Written as DNA, the CDR3 is TGTGCCAGCAGCTCGAGATCGACTTCCTACGAGCAGTACTTC. It specifies CASSSRSTSYEQYF.